This TCR beta chain was captured by sequencing in a study of blood T cell repertoires in COVID-19. Each recovered donor of Cohort 3 presented with two negative PCRs, clearance, or symptom resolution. The CDR3 extends over 13 amino acids. Germline CDR1 is MNHNS and CDR2 is SASEGT. Between the trimmed V and J ends, which lost 3 bases and 3 bases, there was a span of 6 bases. Only in-frame clones appear in the TCRdb table, and some are missing; sequencing was by immunoSEQ multiplex PCR. The table includes about 270,000 clones, around nine tenths detected once. This TCR was sampled from a woman aged 18-29 years who had recovered from COVID-19. Sequenced: PBMCs or T cells enriched from blood (not recorded which). This rearrangement joins TRBV6-1 to TRBJ2-1; no clear D gene. The CDR3, as DNA: TGTGCCAGCAGTGAGAACAGCTACAATGAGCAGTTCTTC. Translated: CASSENSYNEQFF.